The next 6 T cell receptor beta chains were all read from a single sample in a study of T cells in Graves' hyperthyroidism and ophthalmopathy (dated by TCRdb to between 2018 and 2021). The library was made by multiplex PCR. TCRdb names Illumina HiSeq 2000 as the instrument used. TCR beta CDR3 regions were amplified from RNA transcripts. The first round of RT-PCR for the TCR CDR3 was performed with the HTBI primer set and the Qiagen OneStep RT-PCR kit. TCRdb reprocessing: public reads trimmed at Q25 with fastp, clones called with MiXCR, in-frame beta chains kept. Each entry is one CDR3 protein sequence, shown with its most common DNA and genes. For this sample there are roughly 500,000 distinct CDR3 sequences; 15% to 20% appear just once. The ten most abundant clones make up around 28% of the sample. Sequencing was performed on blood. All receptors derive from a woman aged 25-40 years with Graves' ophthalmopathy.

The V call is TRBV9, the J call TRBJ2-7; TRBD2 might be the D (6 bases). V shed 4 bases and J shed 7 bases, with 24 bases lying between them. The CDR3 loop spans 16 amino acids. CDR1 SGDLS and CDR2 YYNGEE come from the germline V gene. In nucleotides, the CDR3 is TGTGCCAGCAGCCCCTCGAAGGGACTCGTAACGGAGGAGCAGTACTTC. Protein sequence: CASSPSKGLVTEEQYF.

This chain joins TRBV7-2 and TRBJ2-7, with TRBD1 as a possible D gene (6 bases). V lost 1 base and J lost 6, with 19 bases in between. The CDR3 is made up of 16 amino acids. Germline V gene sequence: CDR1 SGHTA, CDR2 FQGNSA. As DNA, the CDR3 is TGTGCCAGCAGCTTAGACGGCAGGGGCCTTGGAGTCGAGCAGTACTTC. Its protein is CASSLDGRGLGVEQYF.

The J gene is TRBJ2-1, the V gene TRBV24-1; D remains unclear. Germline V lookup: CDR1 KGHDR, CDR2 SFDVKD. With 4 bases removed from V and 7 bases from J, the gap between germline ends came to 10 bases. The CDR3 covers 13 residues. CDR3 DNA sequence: TGTGCCACCAGTGACCAGGTCCTGAATGAGCAGTTCTTC. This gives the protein CATSDQVLNEQFF.

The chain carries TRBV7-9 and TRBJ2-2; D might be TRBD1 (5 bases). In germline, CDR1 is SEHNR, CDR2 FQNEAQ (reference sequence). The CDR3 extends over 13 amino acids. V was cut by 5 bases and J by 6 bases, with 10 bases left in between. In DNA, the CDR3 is TGTGCCAGCAGCCATGACAGTTCCGGGGAGCTGTTTTTT. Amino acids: CASSHDSSGELFF.

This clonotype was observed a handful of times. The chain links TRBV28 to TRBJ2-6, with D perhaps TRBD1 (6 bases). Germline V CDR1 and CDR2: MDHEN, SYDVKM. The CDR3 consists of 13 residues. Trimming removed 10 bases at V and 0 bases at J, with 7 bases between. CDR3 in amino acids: CAIGGSGANVLTF. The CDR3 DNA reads TGTGCCATAGGGGGCTCTGGGGCCAACGTCCTGACTTTC.

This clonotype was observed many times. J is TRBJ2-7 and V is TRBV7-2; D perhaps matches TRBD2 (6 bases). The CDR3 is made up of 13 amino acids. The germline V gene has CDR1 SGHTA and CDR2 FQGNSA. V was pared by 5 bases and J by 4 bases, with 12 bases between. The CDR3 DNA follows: TGTGCCAGCAGCACATACGGAGGGTACGAGCAGTACTTC. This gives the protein CASSTYGGYEQYF.